This paragraph reports one T cell receptor (beta chain). Its antigen remains unknown. 13 Jbeta primers and 60 Vbeta primers were used for the PCR. Data came from immunoSEQ multiplex PCR; TCRdb stores just in-frame clones and leaves some out. The sample holds 95,000 to 150,000 clones, about three quarters seen once. The sample is drawn from a study of cytomegalovirus exposure and HLA in healthy donors. Points from the study as a whole: Analyzed later, association rates of TCRs varied across HLA loci, with DRB1 most and HLA-C fewest. There were some public TCRs occurring in many donors, but most TCR sequences were rare.

V was cut by 4 bases and J by 6 bases, with 25 bases left in between. The CDR3 length is 17 residues. Germline CDR1 reads SGHRS; CDR2 reads YFSETQ. The TCR originated in a woman in her thirties or forties in good health and CMV-seropositive. The chain carries TRBV5-1 and TRBJ1-1, with D possibly being TRBD1 (5 bases). The sample was PBMCs. The CDR3 DNA follows: TGCGCCAGCAGCCCCATTGGGTCTAAAATCGGAGGGGCTGAAGCTTTCTTT. Its translation is CASSPIGSKIGGAEAFF.